A selection of T cell receptor beta chains follows, all from one sample in a study of cytomegalovirus exposure and HLA in healthy donors. TCRdb keeps only in-frame clones here, not all; method: immunoSEQ multiplex PCR. The data contain 150,000 to 200,000 clones, around 88% of them singletons. The sample comprised PBMCs. The receptors were sampled from a woman aged 25 to 39 in good health and CMV-seronegative. The CDR3 runs from the conserved cysteine through the conserved F or W. The order of the fields is V gene, clone size, J gene, D gene, CDR3 DNA, CDR3 protein. A D gene is named only where the DNA matches it firmly. Some rows mark clone size as missing; the rest say once, few, many or name a class of expanded clone.

TRBV19	NA	TRBJ2-7	NA	TGTGCCAGTAGGGGCGTTACCTCCTACGAGCAGTACTTC	CASRGVTSYEQYF
TRBV5-1	NA	TRBJ2-2	TRBD2	TGCGCCAGCAGCTTGTCTGGCGGGAGGGCCGGCGGGGAGCTGTTTTTT	CASSLSGGRAGGELFF
TRBV6-1	NA	TRBJ1-5	TRBD1	TGTGCCAGCAGGACCGGGACAGGGGGAACTCAGCCCCAGCATTTT	CASRTGTGGTQPQHF
TRBV6-1	NA	TRBJ1-4	NA	TGTGCCAGCAGTGAAGCGACGGGGGGGGCATCGGGTGAAAATCTGTTTTTT	CASSEATGGASGENLFF
TRBV7-2	NA	TRBJ1-5	TRBD1	TGTGCCAGCAGCCTCGGACAGGGGAATCAGCCCCAGCATTTT	CASSLGQGNQPQHF
TRBV15	NA	TRBJ2-5	TRBD2	TGTGCCACCAGCAGAGAGCGGGAGGAGACCCAGTACTTC	CATSREREETQYF
TRBV25-1	once	TRBJ1-5	NA	TGTGCCAGCGCCGAGCAGGGGAAGGGTCAGCCCCAGCATTTT	CASAEQGKGQPQHF
TRBV27	NA	TRBJ1-1	NA	TGTGCCAGCAGTTTACTCAAGGTGAGCAGGGCGAGGACTGAAGCTTTCTTT	CASSLLKVSRARTEAFF
TRBV18	NA	TRBJ1-2	TRBD1	TGTGCCAGCTCACCGGGAAGGACAGGGGGCTTCTATGGCTACACCTTC	CASSPGRTGGFYGYTF
TRBV6-1	NA	TRBJ2-2	TRBD2	TGTGCCAGCAGGGCGGGACTAGCCTACACCGGGGGGCTGTTTTTT	CASRAGLAYTGGLFF
TRBV5-1	NA	TRBJ1-5	TRBD1	TGCGCCAGCAGACCGGGACAGGGTAATCAGCCCCAGCATTTT	CASRPGQGNQPQHF